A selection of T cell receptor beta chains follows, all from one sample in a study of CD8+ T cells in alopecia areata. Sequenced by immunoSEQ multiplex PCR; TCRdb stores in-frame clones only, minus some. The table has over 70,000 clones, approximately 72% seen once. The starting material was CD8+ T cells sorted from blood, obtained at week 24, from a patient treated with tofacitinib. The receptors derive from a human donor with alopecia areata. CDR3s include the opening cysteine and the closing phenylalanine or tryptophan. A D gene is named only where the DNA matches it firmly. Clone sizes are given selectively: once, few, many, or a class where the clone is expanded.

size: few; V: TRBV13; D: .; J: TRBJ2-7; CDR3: CASSLDNRDHEQYF; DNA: TGTGCCAGCAGCTTAGATAACAGGGACCACGAGCAGTACTTC
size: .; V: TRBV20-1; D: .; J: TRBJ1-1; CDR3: CSEKGDTEAFF; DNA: TGCAGTGAGAAGGGGGACACTGAAGCTTTCTTT
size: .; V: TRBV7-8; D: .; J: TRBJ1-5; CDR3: CASSLALEIHQPQHF; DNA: TGTGCCAGCAGCTTAGCTCTGGAGATTCATCAGCCCCAGCATTTT
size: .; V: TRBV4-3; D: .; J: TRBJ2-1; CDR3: CASSQDRDSYNEQFF; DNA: TGCGCCAGCAGCCAAGACCGGGACTCATACAATGAGCAGTTCTTC
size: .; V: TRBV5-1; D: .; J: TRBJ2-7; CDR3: CASSLGGYEQYF; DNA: TGCGCCAGCAGCTTGGGGGGTTACGAGCAGTACTTC
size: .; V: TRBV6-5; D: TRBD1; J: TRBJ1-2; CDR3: CASSPGQNLNYGYTF; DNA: TGTGCCAGCAGTCCGGGACAGAACCTCAACTATGGCTACACCTTC
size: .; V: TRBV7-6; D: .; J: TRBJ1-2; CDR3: CASSSQEWHGYTF; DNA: TGTGCCAGCAGCTCACAGGAATGGCATGGCTACACCTTC
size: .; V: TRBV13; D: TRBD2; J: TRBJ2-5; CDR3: CASSSGLAGGGETQYF; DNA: TGTGCCAGCAGCTCGGGACTAGCGGGGGGAGGAGAGACCCAGTACTTC
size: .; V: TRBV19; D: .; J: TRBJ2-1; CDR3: CASSMSDYDNEQFF; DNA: TGTGCCAGTAGTATGTCCGACTATGACAATGAGCAGTTCTTC
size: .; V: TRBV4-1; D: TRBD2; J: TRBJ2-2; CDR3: CASSWGLASGELFF; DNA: TGCGCCAGCAGCTGGGGACTAGCCTCCGGGGAGCTGTTTTTT
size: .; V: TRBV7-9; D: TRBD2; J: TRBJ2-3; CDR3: CASSDIIAAGGSTDTQYF; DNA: TGTGCCAGCAGCGACATCATCGCGGCGGGAGGGAGCACAGATACGCAGTATTTT
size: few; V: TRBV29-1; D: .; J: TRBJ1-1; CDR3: CSVERDTEAFF; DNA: TGCAGCGTTGAAAGGGACACTGAAGCTTTCTTT
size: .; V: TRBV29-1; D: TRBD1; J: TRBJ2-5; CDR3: CSVRTGEGQETQYF; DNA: TGCAGCGTTAGGACAGGCGAGGGGCAAGAGACCCAGTACTTC
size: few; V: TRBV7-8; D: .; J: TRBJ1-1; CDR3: CASSDTAGFEAFF; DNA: TGTGCCAGCAGCGACACCGCGGGGTTCGAAGCTTTCTTT
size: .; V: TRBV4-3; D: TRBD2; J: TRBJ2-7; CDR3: CASSQDRLAGSYEQYF; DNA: TGCGCCAGCAGCCAAGATAGACTAGCGGGGTCCTACGAGCAGTACTTC
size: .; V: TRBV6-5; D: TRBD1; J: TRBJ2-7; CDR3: CASSSTGYEQYF; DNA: TGTGCCAGCAGTTCGACAGGGTACGAGCAGTACTTC
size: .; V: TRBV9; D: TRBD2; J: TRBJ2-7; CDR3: CASSPAGGFDEQYF; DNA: TGTGCCAGCAGTCCAGCGGGGGGATTCGACGAGCAGTACTTC
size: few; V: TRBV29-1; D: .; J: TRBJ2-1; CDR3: CSVAWTANNEQFF; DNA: TGCAGCGTAGCCTGGACAGCCAACAATGAGCAGTTCTTC
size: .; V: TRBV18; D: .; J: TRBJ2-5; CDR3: CASSPPLIGGLGQETQYF; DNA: TGTGCCAGCTCACCACCCCTGATCGGGGGTTTAGGACAGGAGACCCAGTACTTC
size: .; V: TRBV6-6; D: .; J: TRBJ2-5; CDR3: CASSYSGPGAETQYF; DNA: TGTGCCAGCAGTTACTCTGGCCCCGGGGCAGAGACCCAGTACTTC
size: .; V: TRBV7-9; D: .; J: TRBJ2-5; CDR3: CASSLLLGRNQETQYF; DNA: TGTGCCAGCAGCTTATTGCTTGGGCGTAACCAAGAGACCCAGTACTTC
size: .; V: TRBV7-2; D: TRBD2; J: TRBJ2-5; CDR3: CASSFASAGGIETQYF; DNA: TGTGCCAGCAGCTTCGCCTCGGCGGGGGGTATTGAGACCCAGTACTTC
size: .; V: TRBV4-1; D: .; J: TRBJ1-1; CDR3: CASSLRSLVTEAFF; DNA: TGCGCCAGCAGCCTAAGAAGTTTAGTCACTGAAGCTTTCTTT
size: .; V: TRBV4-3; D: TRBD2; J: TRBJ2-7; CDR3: CASSQDTGGANEQYF; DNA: TGCGCCAGCAGCCAAGATACCGGGGGGGCGAACGAGCAGTACTTC
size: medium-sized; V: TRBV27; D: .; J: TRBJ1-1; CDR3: CASSYRDVAFF; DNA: TGTGCCAGCAGTTACAGGGATGTAGCTTTCTTT
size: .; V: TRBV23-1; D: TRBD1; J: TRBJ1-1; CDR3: CASARDSNTEAFF; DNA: TGCGCCAGCGCCCGGGACAGCAACACTGAAGCTTTCTTT
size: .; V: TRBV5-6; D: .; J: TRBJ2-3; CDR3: CASSLYQVSTDTQYF; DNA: TGTGCCAGCAGCTTGTACCAGGTTAGCACAGATACGCAGTATTTT
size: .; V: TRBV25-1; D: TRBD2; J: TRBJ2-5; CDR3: CASSDGLAGANPEETQYF; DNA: TGTGCCAGCAGTGACGGTCTAGCGGGAGCTAATCCGGAAGAGACCCAGTACTTC
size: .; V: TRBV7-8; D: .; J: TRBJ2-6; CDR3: CASSSPGYGANVLTF; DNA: TGTGCCAGCAGCTCCCCAGGGTATGGGGCCAACGTCCTGACTTTC
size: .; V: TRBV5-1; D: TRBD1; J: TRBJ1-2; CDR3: CASSLAVLGQGTNYGYTF; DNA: TGCGCCAGCAGCTTGGCCGTGTTAGGACAGGGGACGAACTATGGCTACACCTTC
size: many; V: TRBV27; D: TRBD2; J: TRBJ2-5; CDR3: CASGPTSGAQETQYF; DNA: TGTGCCAGCGGTCCGACTAGCGGAGCCCAAGAGACCCAGTACTTC
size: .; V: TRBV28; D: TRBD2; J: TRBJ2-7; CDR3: CASSLLMISGSGEQYF; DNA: TGTGCCAGCAGTCTCCTCATGATCAGCGGGAGCGGTGAGCAGTACTTC
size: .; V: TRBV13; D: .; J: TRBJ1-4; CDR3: CASSWSEGENEKLFF; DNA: TGTGCCAGCAGTTGGTCGGAGGGAGAGAATGAAAAACTGTTTTTT
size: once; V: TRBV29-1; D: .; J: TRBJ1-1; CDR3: CSVGLRQVLTEAFF; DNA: TGCAGCGTTGGCCTAAGGCAGGTCCTCACTGAAGCTTTCTTT
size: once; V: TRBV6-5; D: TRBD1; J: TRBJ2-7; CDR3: CASSYFGQGYEQYF; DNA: TGTGCCAGCAGTTACTTCGGACAGGGTTACGAGCAGTACTTC
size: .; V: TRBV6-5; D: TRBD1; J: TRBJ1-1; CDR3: CASSGPGQLEAFF; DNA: TGTGCCAGCAGCGGCCCGGGACAGCTTGAAGCTTTCTTT
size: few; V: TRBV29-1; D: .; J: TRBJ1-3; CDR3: CSVEDRTGSGNTIYF; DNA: TGCAGCGTTGAAGATCGGACGGGCTCTGGAAACACCATATATTTT
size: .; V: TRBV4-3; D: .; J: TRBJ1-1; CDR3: CASSQQGMNTEAFF; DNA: TGCGCCAGCAGCCAACAGGGGATGAACACTGAAGCTTTCTTT
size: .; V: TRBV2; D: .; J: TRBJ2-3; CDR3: CASSQDSPSTDTQYF; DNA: TGTGCCAGCAGTCAGGACAGCCCGAGCACAGATACGCAGTATTTT
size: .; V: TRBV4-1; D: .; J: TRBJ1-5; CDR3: CASSQTGSQPQHF; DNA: TGCGCCAGCAGCCAAACAGGGAGTCAGCCCCAGCATTTT
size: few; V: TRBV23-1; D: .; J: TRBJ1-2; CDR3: CASSHLHGYGYTF; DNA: TGCGCCAGCAGTCACCTACACGGCTATGGCTACACCTTC
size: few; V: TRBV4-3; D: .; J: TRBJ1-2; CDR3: CASSQESGLNYGYTF; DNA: TGCGCCAGCAGCCAAGAGTCCGGGCTCAACTATGGCTACACCTTC
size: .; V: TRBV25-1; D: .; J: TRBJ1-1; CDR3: CASRETFQAAAFF; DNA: TGTGCCAGCAGGGAAACGTTTCAGGCGGCGGCTTTCTTT
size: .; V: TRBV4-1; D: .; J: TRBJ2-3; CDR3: CASSPSIRTAGGTDTQYF; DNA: TGCGCCAGCAGCCCCTCCATTAGAACAGCCGGGGGCACAGATACGCAGTATTTT
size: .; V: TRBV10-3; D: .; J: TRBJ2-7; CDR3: CAISDPGYEQYF; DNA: TGTGCCATCAGTGATCCCGGATACGAGCAGTACTTC
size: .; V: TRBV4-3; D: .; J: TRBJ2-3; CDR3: CASSQDRGRTDTQYF; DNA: TGCGCCAGCAGCCAAGATAGGGGCCGCACAGATACGCAGTATTTT
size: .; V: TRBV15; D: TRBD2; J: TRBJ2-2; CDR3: CATSRPASSSGGNTGELFF; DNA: TGTGCCACCAGCAGGCCTGCCTCGTCTAGCGGGGGGAACACCGGGGAGCTGTTTTTT
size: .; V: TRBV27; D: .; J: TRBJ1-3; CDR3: CASSSQTGDGNTIYF; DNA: TGTGCCAGCAGTTCCCAGACTGGAGATGGAAACACCATATATTTT
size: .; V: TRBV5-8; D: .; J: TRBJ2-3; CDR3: CASSLGQATSTDTQYF; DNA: TGTGCCAGCAGCTTGGGACAGGCCACTAGCACAGATACGCAGTATTTT
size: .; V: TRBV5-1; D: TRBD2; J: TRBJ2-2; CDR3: CASSTGLAGGIGDGTGELFF; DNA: TGCGCCAGCAGCACCGGACTAGCGGGGGGGATCGGTGATGGAACCGGGGAGCTGTTTTTT
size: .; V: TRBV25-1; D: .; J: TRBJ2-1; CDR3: CASSEFKDEQFF; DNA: TGTGCCAGCAGTGAATTTAAGGATGAGCAGTTCTTC
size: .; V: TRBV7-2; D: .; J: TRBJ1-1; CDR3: CASSLALVNTEAFF; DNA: TGTGCCAGCAGCTTAGCGCTAGTAAACACTGAAGCTTTCTTT